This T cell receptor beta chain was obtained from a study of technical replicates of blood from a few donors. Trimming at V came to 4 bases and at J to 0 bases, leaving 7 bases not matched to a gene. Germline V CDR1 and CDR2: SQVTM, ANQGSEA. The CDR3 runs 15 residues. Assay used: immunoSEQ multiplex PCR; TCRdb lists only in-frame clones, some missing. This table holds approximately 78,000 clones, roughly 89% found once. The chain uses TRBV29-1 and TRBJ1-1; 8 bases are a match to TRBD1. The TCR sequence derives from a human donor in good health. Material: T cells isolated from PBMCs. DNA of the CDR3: TGCAGCGTTGGGGGACAGGTACACATGAACACTGAAGCTTTCTTT. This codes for CSVGGQVHMNTEAFF.